The 10 T cell receptor beta chains below come from one sample, sequenced in a study of CD8+CD57+ T cells in acquired aplastic anemia. By flow cytometry, patients selected for sequencing had shown an expansion of CD8+CD57+ cells. Investigators profiled TCR beta VDJ and CDR3 from genomic DNA template. Via MiXCR, TCRdb re-called the reads, giving one row per CDR3 protein. The sample holds 200,000 to 250,000 distinct CDR3 sequences, approximately 45% seen once. The sequencing input was sorted CD4+, CD8+, or CD8+CD57+ T cells (not recorded which) from PBMCs. The receptors here all came from a human donor with aplastic anemia.

This sequence joins TRBV7-9 and TRBJ2-1, with 9 bases identical to TRBD1. In germline, CDR1 is SEHNR, CDR2 FQNEAQ (reference sequence). With V trimmed by 5 bases and J by 6 bases, 11 bases remained unmatched. The CDR3 consists of 16 residues. CDR3 DNA sequence: TGTGCCAGCAGCCCACAACCGGGACAGGGATCCAATGAGCAGTTCTTC. Translated: CASSPQPGQGSNEQFF.

This chain connects TRBV15 to TRBJ2-7; 7 bases line up with TRBD1. The CDR3 consists of 15 residues. Germline loops: CDR1 LNHNV, CDR2 YYDKDF (reference sequence). The V and J ends lost 1 base and 6 bases, in that order; junction bases with no gene match: 9. Here the CDR3 DNA reads TGTGCCACCAGCAGAGGACCGGGACAGCGGTTCGAGCAGTACTTC. Translated, it gives CATSRGPGQRFEQYF.

This clonotype was found many times. The chain couples TRBV20-1 to TRBJ1-2, with D maybe TRBD1 (6 bases). This CDR3 is built from 16 residues. Trimming pared 6 bases from V and 6 bases from J, leaving 26 bases between. The germline gives CDR1 DFQATT, CDR2 SNEGSKA (reference sequence). The CDR3, as DNA: TGCAGTGCCGCTAGATATGGTTACAGGGAAGGAAATGGCTACACCTTC. This encodes CSAARYGYREGNGYTF.

This chain connects TRBV9 to TRBJ2-5; 10 nucleotides align to TRBD2. Germline CDR1 reads SGDLS; CDR2 reads YYNGEE. The CDR3 extends over 15 amino acids. Unmatched junction bases numbered 9, after V lost 7 bases and J lost 3 bases. CDR3: CASGRRGTSEETQYF. As DNA, the CDR3 is TGTGCCAGCGGCCGGCGCGGGACTAGCGAAGAGACCCAGTACTTC.

This clonotype has just a few counts. The chain is built from TRBV12-3 or TRBV12-4 and TRBJ1-2; 9 nucleotides line up with TRBD1. The CDR3 loop spans 14 amino acids. With V trimmed by 4 bases and J by 4 bases, 4 bases remained unmatched. The DNA of the CDR3 is TGTGCCAGCAGTTCCCCGGGACAGGGCTATGGCTACACCTTC. It is translated as CASSSPGQGYGYTF.

The sample holds one count of this clonotype. The chain couples TRBV2 to TRBJ2-7; 7 nucleotides line up with TRBD1. Germline CDR1 and CDR2: SNHLY and FYNNEI. V shed 5 bases, J shed 0 bases, and the junction held 16 bases outside the gene matches. The CDR3 length is 18 residues. CDR3 in DNA: TGTGCCAGCAGTTATCTTTTGCCGGGACAGACGAGCTCCTACGAGCAGTACGTC. Amino acid sequence: CASSYLLPGQTSSYEQYV.

The rearrangement uses TRBV29-1 and TRBJ2-5, with D possibly being TRBD2 (5 bases). Per germline, CDR1 SQVTM and CDR2 ANQGSEA. This CDR3 is built from 14 residues. V lost 0 bases and J lost 5, with 13 bases in between. The CDR3 loop is CSVEDTGTTETQYF. CDR3 DNA: TGCAGCGTTGAAGATACGGGAACCACCGAGACCCAGTACTTC.

This clonotype was found many times. This rearrangement joins TRBV13 to TRBJ2-1; TRBD2 aligns across 9 bases. Per the germline V gene, CDR1 is PRHDT and CDR2 is FYEKMQ (reference sequence). Unmatched junction bases numbered 12, after V lost 4 bases and J lost 5 bases. CDR3 length equals 17 residues. CDR3 residues: CASSYRLADLLDNEQFF. The CDR3 region has the DNA TGTGCCAGCAGCTATAGACTAGCGGATCTTTTGGACAATGAGCAGTTCTTC.

This clonotype was found many times. The rearrangement uses TRBV13 and TRBJ1-5; 9 bases map to TRBD1. Germline V lookup: CDR1 PRHDT, CDR2 FYEKMQ (reference sequence). The junction had 5 bases not matched to a gene; V was cut back by 4 bases and J by 1 base. The CDR3 is 16 amino acids. The CDR3: CASSYTGQGSNQPQHF. The CDR3 nucleotides are TGTGCCAGCAGCTATACTGGACAGGGGAGCAATCAGCCCCAGCATTTT.

This clonotype was found many times. This sequence joins TRBV4-2 and TRBJ1-1; D remains ambiguous. CDR1 and CDR2 (germline): LGHNA, YNFKEQ. V lost 4 bases to trimming and J lost 6 bases, with 6 bases between them. The CDR3 spans 11 residues. CDR3: CASSRGPEAFF. Written as DNA, the CDR3 is TGTGCCAGCAGCCGCGGACCTGAAGCTTTCTTT.